This T cell receptor beta chain comes out of a study of blood T cell repertoires in COVID-19. The junction had 12 bases not matched to a gene; V was cut back by 6 bases and J by 2 bases. The CDR3 is 18 amino acids. The germline CDR1 and CDR2 sequences are MNHEY and SVGEGT. Per the original data handling: Reference gene primers were amplified, and this amplification served to estimate nucleated cell counts. Libraries were prepared by immunoSEQ multiplex PCR; TCRdb keeps only in-frame clonotypes and omits some of them. That table furnishes V, J and clone size, whereas the DNA furnished D and trimming. This table holds 150,000 to 200,000 clones, almost 80% found once. For recovered donors of Cohort 3, there were two negative PCRs, clearance, or symptom resolution.

The source material was PBMCs or T cells enriched from blood (not recorded which). The TCR comes from a woman between 50 and 59 years old who had recovered from COVID-19. This chain uses TRBV6-2 or TRBV6-3 with TRBJ2-5; TRBD2 matches 13 bases. CDR3 sequence reads: CASSWTSGSLGEQETQYF. The CDR3 DNA is TGTGCCAGCAGCTGGACTAGCGGGAGTTTGGGGGAGCAAGAGACCCAGTACTTC.